This section outlines one TCR beta chain sequence together with its context. The target antigen is unknown. The sample belongs to a study of cytomegalovirus exposure and HLA in healthy donors. Study outcomes and limitations: Most of the TCR beta V segments (in an earlier analysis) were productive either about 87% or about 30% of the time. A classifier reportedly called cytomegalovirus status with high sensitivity and specificity. Later analysis showed TCR association rates varying by HLA locus, highest for DRB1 and lowest for HLA-C. In a later analysis, TCR beta V- and J-gene trimming showed a link to a missense DCLRE1C variant.

The PCR employed 60 Vbeta primers together with 13 Jbeta primers. The assay was immunoSEQ multiplex PCR, and TCRdb's table has in-frame clones only and misses some. The data contain approximately 170,000 clones, 60% to 85% of them singletons. Deletions cut 5 bases from V and 5 bases from J, with 24 bases between. CDR3 length: 17 residues. Germline V gene lookup returns CDR1 LGHNT and CDR2 FRNRAP. This receptor was obtained from a male donor in good health and CMV-seropositive. Sequencing input: PBMCs. The chain carries TRBV12-5 and TRBJ1-2; possibly TRBD1 for D (6 bases). The CDR3: CASGIQGRLSGEYGYTF. The CDR3 bases are TGTGCTAGTGGTATACAGGGAAGATTGTCAGGGGAATATGGCTACACCTTC. Full variable domain (missing parts from reference TRBV12-5 and TRBJ1-2): DARVTQTPRHKVTEMGQEVTMRCQPILGHNTVFWYRQTMMQGLELLAYFRNRAPLDDSGMPKDRFSAEMPDATLATLKIQPSEPRDSAVYFCASGIQGRLSGEYGYTFGSGTRLTVV.